This entry lists 7 T cell receptor beta chains sequenced from one sample in a study of T cells after yellow fever vaccination. Each CDR3 protein is one row after TCRdb ran MiXCR on the 5' RACE reads. Of a few hundred thousand distinct CDR3 sequences detected, under 15% appear once; the ten largest clones hold 2.5% to 4%. The specimen comprised CD4+ T cells sorted from PBMCs, sampled 15 days after the yellow fever booster vaccination. The origin of the receptors is a man aged 18 to 30 who received the YFV17D yellow fever vaccine.

This clonotype was counted only a few times. The chain links TRBV5-4 to TRBJ2-5; 8 positions agree with TRBD2. With V trimmed by 4 bases and J by 5 bases, 7 bases remained unmatched. Germline V gene lookup returns CDR1 SGHNT and CDR2 YYREEE (reference sequence). This CDR3 is 14 amino acids long. This CDR3 reads CASSPRTSKETQYF. In DNA form, the CDR3 reads TGTGCCAGCAGCCCTAGGACTAGCAAGGAGACCCAGTACTTC.

Points on this clonotype: A read error may produce the germline difference seen at one junction end. This sequence joins TRBV5-1 and TRBJ1-1; no reliable D call. This CDR3 comprises 13 residues. Germline V gene lookup returns CDR1 SGHRS and CDR2 YFSETQ. CDR3 DNA: TGCGCCAGCAGCTTGGTGGGTGGCACTGAAGTTTTCTTT. Its protein is CASSLVGGTEVFF.

V is TRBV5-1 and J is TRBJ1-1; D uncertain. Germline lookup yields CDR1 SGHRS and CDR2 YFSETQ. V lost 2 bases and J lost 1, with 9 bases in between. The CDR3 runs to 14 residues. The DNA for the CDR3 is TGCGCCAGCAGCTTAAGGGTCGCGAACACTGAAGCTTTCTTT. Amino acid sequence: CASSLRVANTEAFF.

The chain recombines TRBV15 with TRBJ2-1; tentatively, D is TRBD2 (5 bases). Germline CDR1 and CDR2: LNHNV and YYDKDF (reference sequence). V shed 0 bases and J shed 9 bases, with 12 bases lying between them. CDR3 length equals 14 residues. CDR3 sequence (DNA): TGTGCCACCAGCAGAGATGGGTACAGCGGTGAGCAGTTCTTC. Translation: CATSRDGYSGEQFF.

This clonotype was seen a few times. The J gene is TRBJ2-7, the V gene TRBV7-2; no clear D gene. The CDR3 sequence is 13 residues long. The V end lost 3 bases, the J end lost 0 bases, and 6 bases lay between the germline ends. Germline V gives CDR1 SGHTA, CDR2 FQGNSA. The DNA of the CDR3 is TGTGCCAGCAGCTTTTCAAGCTCCTACGAGCAGTACGTC. It yields the protein CASSFSSSYEQYV.

This clonotype was detected once. V usage is TRBV6-5 and J usage is TRBJ2-3; the D is unclear. Germline V gene sequence: CDR1 MNHEY, CDR2 SVGAGI. The CDR3 sequence is 12 residues long. Trimming shortened V by 6 bases and J by 4 bases, and 8 bases separated the two germline ends. The DNA for the CDR3 is TGTGCCAGCAGCGGTTCGTCAGATACGCAGTATTTT. Residues: CASSGSSDTQYF.

V and J are TRBV2 and TRBJ2-7; D ambiguous. The germline V gene encodes CDR1 SNHLY and CDR2 FYNNEI. Trimming stripped 7 bases from V and 1 base from J, with 11 bases between. The CDR3 consists of 13 residues. DNA of the CDR3: TGTGCCAGCACTTCGCAGAGATCCTACGAGCAGTACTTC. Translation gives CASTSQRSYEQYF. The variable domain in full, completed from reference TRBV2 and TRBJ2-7, reads EPEVTQTPSHQVTQMGQEVILRCVPISNHLYFYWYRQILGQKVEFLVSFYNNEISEKSEIFDDQFSVERPDGSNFTLKIRSTKLEDSAMYFCASTSQRSYEQYFGPGTRLTVT.